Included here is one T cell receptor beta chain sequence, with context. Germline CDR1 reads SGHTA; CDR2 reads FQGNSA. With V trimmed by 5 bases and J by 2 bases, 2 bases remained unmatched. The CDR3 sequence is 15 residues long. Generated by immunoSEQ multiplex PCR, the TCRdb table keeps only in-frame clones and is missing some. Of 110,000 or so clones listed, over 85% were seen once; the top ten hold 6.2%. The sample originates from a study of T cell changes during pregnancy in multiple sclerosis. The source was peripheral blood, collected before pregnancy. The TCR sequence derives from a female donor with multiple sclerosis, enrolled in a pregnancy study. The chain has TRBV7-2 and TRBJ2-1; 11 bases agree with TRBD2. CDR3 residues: CASSQTSGAYNEQFF. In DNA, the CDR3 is TGTGCCAGCAGCCAGACTAGCGGGGCCTACAATGAGCAGTTCTTC.